These 32 T cell receptor beta chains originate from one sample sequenced in a study of cytomegalovirus exposure and HLA in healthy donors. The PCR ran on 60 Vbeta and 13 Jbeta primers. Measured with immunoSEQ multiplex PCR; TCRdb has only the in-frame clones, and not every one. The table records roughly 130,000 clones, just under 85% of them present only once. Material for sequencing was PBMCs. These TCRs come from a boy aged 2 to 10 in good health and CMV-seronegative.

The chain employs TRBV7-3 and TRBJ2-2, with D maybe TRBD2 (7 bases). This CDR3 has 17 amino acids. The V end was cut by 2 bases, the J end by 4 bases, with 17 bases between. Germline V lookup: CDR1 SGHTA, CDR2 FQGTGA. The CDR3 sequence: CASSLGGAGTATGELFF. CDR3 DNA sequence: TGTGCCAGCAGCTTAGGGGGGGCAGGGACGGCCACCGGGGAGCTGTTTTTT.

This chain connects TRBV7-8 to TRBJ1-1; D ambiguous. The CDR3 spans 15 residues. V lost 3 bases and J lost 2, with 13 bases in between. From germline, CDR1 is SGHVS and CDR2 FQNEAQ. CDR3 residues: CASSLTPTENTEAFF. The CDR3, as DNA: TGTGCCAGCAGCTTGACGCCTACAGAAAACACTGAAGCTTTCTTT.

The gene calls are TRBV27 and TRBJ2-7; D may be TRBD1 (6 bases). The V end was cut by 0 bases, the J end by 3 bases, with 12 bases between. The CDR3 is 15 amino acids. In germline, CDR1 is MNHEY, CDR2 SMNVEV (reference sequence). CDR3 DNA sequence: TGTGCCAGCAGTTTATCGGGACAAGGACGCTACGAGCAGTACTTC. Its translation: CASSLSGQGRYEQYF.

This clone has only a few counts. A much larger clone differs by one base, so this may be a read error. The V call is TRBV30, the J call TRBJ2-5, with D possibly matching TRBD2 (6 bases). The CDR3 length is 17 residues. Germline values: CDR1 GTSNPN, CDR2 SVGIG (reference sequence). With 0 bases removed from V and 3 bases from J, the gap between germline ends came to 20 bases. This CDR3 is CAWSVSVGLPGEETQYF. The CDR3, as DNA: TGTGCCTGGAGTGTGTCTGTCGGACTACCGGGAGAAGAGACCCAGTACTTC.

The genes are TRBV13 and TRBJ1-4; TRBD1 matches 7 bases. CDR3 length equals 14 residues. Germline V gene sequence: CDR1 PRHDT, CDR2 FYEKMQ (reference sequence). Trimming cost V 4 bases and J 7 bases; bases outside gene matches: 6. The CDR3 nucleotides are TGTGCCAGCAGCTCGGGGACAGAGGGTGAAAAACTGTTTTTT. Translating gives CASSSGTEGEKLFF.

The chain joins TRBV19 to TRBJ1-2; TRBD1 matches 10 bases. V shed 5 bases and J 13 bases; nucleotides not matched to a gene: 16. Germline V gene data show CDR1 as LNHDA and CDR2 as SQIVND (reference sequence). CDR3 length: 15 amino acids. For the CDR3, the DNA is TGTGCCAGTAGTGCAGGGGGACAGGGGCCTTTTTTAGGCACCTTC. Protein product: CASSAGGQGPFLGTF.

V and J are TRBV9 and TRBJ2-3, with TRBD2 matching 9 bases. The V gene end was trimmed by 4 bases and the J gene end by 3 bases; junction bases not matched to a gene: 9. CDR3 length: 16 amino acids. In germline, CDR1 is SGDLS, CDR2 YYNGEE. The CDR3 spells CASSSWTSVWTDTQYF. In DNA form, the CDR3 reads TGTGCCAGCAGCTCCTGGACTAGCGTTTGGACAGATACGCAGTATTTT.

This clone occurred a few times. V and J are TRBV6-1 and TRBJ2-2, with a possible D match to TRBD1 (6 bases). Trimming stripped 5 bases from V and 5 bases from J, with 9 bases between. The CDR3 loop spans 13 amino acids. CDR1 is MNHNS, CDR2 SASEGT, per germline. CDR3 protein: CASSRQATGELFF. The DNA of the CDR3 is TGTGCCAGCAGTAGACAGGCGACCGGGGAGCTGTTTTTT.

The V and J genes are TRBV19 and TRBJ1-1; maybe TRBD1 (6 bases). Germline CDR1 and CDR2: LNHDA and SQIVND (reference sequence). There are 14 residues in the CDR3. Trimming pared 8 bases from V and 0 bases from J, leaving 13 bases between. CDR3 loop: CASSMGALNTEAFF. The CDR3 DNA reads as TGTGCCAGTTCAATGGGGGCGTTGAACACTGAAGCTTTCTTT.

The chain has TRBV19 and TRBJ2-1, with D perhaps TRBD2 (5 bases). This CDR3 is built from 17 residues. V was trimmed by 2 bases and J by 7 bases, leaving 21 bases between them. Germline CDR1 reads LNHDA; CDR2 reads SQIVND (reference sequence). As DNA, the CDR3 is TGTGCCAGTAGTATACGAGGCGTCTCGGGGTTTAGAAATGAGCAGTTCTTC. As protein: CASSIRGVSGFRNEQFF.

CDR3 coding DNA: TGTGCCAGCAGCCCCGGACAGGGGGCTGGAAACACCATATATTTT. Translation: CASSPGQGAGNTIYF. This chain uses TRBV7-3 with TRBJ1-3; 10 bases line up with TRBD1. Unmatched junction bases numbered 3, after V lost 5 bases and J lost 2 bases. Germline V lookup: CDR1 SGHTA, CDR2 FQGTGA. The CDR3 consists of 15 residues.

V usage is TRBV6-6 and J usage is TRBJ2-3; 12 nucleotides match TRBD2. The CDR3 totals 15 residues. V lost 6 bases and J lost 5; bases outside the gene matches: 6. Germline values: CDR1 MNHNY, CDR2 SVGAGI (reference sequence). The CDR3 protein is CASSSSGGDLDTQYF. CDR3 DNA: TGTGCCAGCAGCTCTAGCGGGGGGGACTTAGATACGCAGTATTTT.

This chain connects TRBV2 to TRBJ2-3, with 12 nucleotides matching TRBD2. This CDR3 is 16 amino acids long. The trim removed 6 bases at V and 3 bases at J, leaving 7 bases unmatched. Germline V gene sequence: CDR1 SNHLY, CDR2 FYNNEI. The CDR3 region is CASSFRLAGVTDTQYF. CDR3 bases: TGTGCCAGCAGCTTCCGACTAGCGGGAGTTACAGATACGCAGTATTTT.

The chain has TRBV5-1 and TRBJ1-6; D is unclear. The CDR3 consists of 14 residues. V was shortened by 1 base and J by 5 bases, with 7 bases between the two germline ends. Germline V gene data show CDR1 as SGHRS and CDR2 as YFSETQ. CDR3 sequence reads: CASSLSLNNSPLHF. DNA for the CDR3: TGCGCCAGCAGCTTGTCGTTAAATAATTCACCCCTCCACTTT.

This clone was counted between two and nine times. For the CDR3, the DNA is TGTGCCAGCAGCGCCACGGGACAGGGGAACACTGAAGCTTTCTTT. Its protein product is CASSATGQGNTEAFF. This sequence joins TRBV9 and TRBJ1-1; 9 positions agree with TRBD1. The CDR3 totals 15 residues. The germline V gene has CDR1 SGDLS and CDR2 YYNGEE. With V trimmed by 3 bases and J by 1 base, 4 bases remained unmatched.

This chain joins TRBV6-1 and TRBJ1-2; 8 positions agree with TRBD1. This CDR3 has 11 amino acids. Per germline, CDR1 MNHNS and CDR2 SASEGT. With 6 bases clipped from V and 6 bases from J, the junction kept 0 bases outside the gene matches. The CDR3 protein is CASRTGDGYTF. The CDR3 nucleotides are TGTGCCAGCAGGACAGGGGATGGCTACACCTTC.

The chain links TRBV15 to TRBJ2-6; D may be TRBD1 (6 bases). V gave up 5 bases and J gave up 1 base, with 12 bases separating them. The V gene's germline CDR1 is LNHNV and CDR2 YYDKDF (reference sequence). The CDR3 totals 16 residues. The chain's CDR3 is CATSFSQGSGANVLTF. In nucleotides, the CDR3 is TGTGCCACCAGCTTTTCACAGGGTTCTGGGGCCAACGTCCTGACTTTC.

The CDR3, as DNA: TGTGCCACCAGCAGACACAGGGGGCGGGCAGATACGCAGTATTTT. Amino acids: CATSRHRGRADTQYF. This chain joins TRBV15 and TRBJ2-3; TRBD1 agrees at 9 bases. Germline V gives CDR1 LNHNV, CDR2 YYDKDF (reference sequence). V trimming: 2 bases; J trimming: 4 bases; junction bases outside the gene matches: 4. This CDR3 is 15 amino acids long.

This chain connects TRBV14 to TRBJ1-1; maybe TRBD1 (5 bases). The CDR3 extends over 14 amino acids. With 5 bases removed from V and 1 base from J, the gap between germline ends came to 11 bases. Per the germline V gene, CDR1 is SGHDN and CDR2 is FVKESK. For the CDR3, the DNA is TGTGCCAGCAGCTACCGGGGGGGGAACACTGAAGCTTTCTTT. The encoded protein is CASSYRGGNTEAFF.

The V gene is TRBV27, the J gene TRBJ1-1; 7 bases agree with TRBD1. V gave up 4 bases and J gave up 1 base; unmatched junction bases: 6. Germline-derived CDR1 and CDR2 are MNHEY and SMNVEV (reference sequence). The length of the CDR3 is 15 residues. In nucleotides, the CDR3 is TGTGCCAGCAGTTCGCAGGGGGTGCGGAACACTGAAGCTTTCTTT. Its translation is CASSSQGVRNTEAFF.

The chain uses TRBV25-1 and TRBJ1-1; D gene unclear. The germline CDR1 and CDR2 sequences are MGHDK and SYGVNS. V shed 6 bases and J shed 6 bases, with 14 bases lying between them. The CDR3 is made up of 13 amino acids. CDR3 in amino acids: CASREGGRAEAFF. The CDR3 nucleotides read TGTGCCAGCAGGGAGGGAGGTCGGGCTGAAGCTTTCTTT.

This clone was recorded at least ten times. This chain joins TRBV2 and TRBJ1-1; TRBD1 agrees at 7 bases. V gave up 7 bases and J gave up 3 bases; unmatched junction bases: 8. Germline lookup yields CDR1 SNHLY and CDR2 FYNNEI. The CDR3 is made up of 14 amino acids. CDR3 DNA sequence: TGTGCCAGCACCGAACAGGGGATCGACACTGAAGCTTTCTTT. Translation: CASTEQGIDTEAFF.

This chain uses TRBV9 with TRBJ1-1; TRBD1 might be the D (5 bases). The length of the CDR3 is 15 residues. V dropped 4 bases and J dropped 6 bases, with 19 bases sitting between them. The V gene's germline CDR1 is SGDLS and CDR2 YYNGEE. The CDR3 is CASSPRPQGWAEAFF. The DNA of the CDR3 is TGTGCCAGCAGCCCTCGTCCGCAGGGATGGGCTGAAGCTTTCTTT.

The chain is built from TRBV30 and TRBJ2-3, with TRBD2 as a possible D gene (5 bases). Trimming took off 2 bases at V and 7 bases at J, with 13 bases between the two ends. CDR3 length equals 13 residues. From germline, CDR1 is GTSNPN and CDR2 SVGIG (reference sequence). This chain's CDR3 is CAWSRPEEYTQYF. DNA for the CDR3: TGTGCCTGGAGTCGCCCGGAGGAATATACGCAGTATTTT. Complete variable domain (other parts from reference TRBV30 and TRBJ2-3): SQTIHQWPATLVQPVGSPLSLECTVEGTSNPNLYWYRQAAGRGLQLLFYSVGIGQISSEVPQNLSASRPQDRQFILSSKKLLLSDSGFYLCAWSRPEEYTQYFGPGTRLTVL.

This chain uses TRBV19 with TRBJ1-2; D is ambiguous. Germline-derived CDR1 and CDR2 are LNHDA and SQIVND (reference sequence). The CDR3 has 13 amino acids. Trimming cost V 4 bases and J 4 bases, with 10 bases left between them. This CDR3 reads CASSTGSFYGYTF. CDR3 nucleotides: TGTGCCAGTAGTACCGGGAGCTTCTATGGCTACACCTTC.

The chain employs TRBV2 and TRBJ1-1, with 8 nucleotides matching TRBD1. The germline gives CDR1 SNHLY, CDR2 FYNNEI. CDR3 length: 15 amino acids. Losses at the gene ends were 3 bases for V and 4 bases for J; bases not matched to a gene: 7. Here the CDR3 reads CASSDSQGASTEAFF. DNA of the CDR3: TGTGCCAGCAGTGATTCCCAGGGGGCTAGCACTGAAGCTTTCTTT. Based on the CDR3 plus reference TRBV2 and TRBJ1-1, the full variable domain is EPEVTQTPSHQVTQMGQEVILRCVPISNHLYFYWYRQILGQKVEFLVSFYNNEISEKSEIFDDQFSVERPDGSNFTLKIRSTKLEDSAMYFCASSDSQGASTEAFFGQGTRLTVV.

J is TRBJ2-7 and V is TRBV27, with 7 bases that match TRBD2. CDR1 MNHEY and CDR2 SMNVEV come from the germline V gene (reference sequence). The junction had 4 bases not matched to a gene; V was cut back by 5 bases and J by 3 bases. This CDR3 spans 13 amino acids. CDR3 protein: CASSHRGVYEQYF. The CDR3 DNA sequence: TGTGCCAGCAGTCATCGGGGGGTCTACGAGCAGTACTTC.

The chain recombines TRBV7-3 with TRBJ2-1; TRBD2 is a possible D gene (5 bases). Germline V gives CDR1 SGHTA, CDR2 FQGTGA. The CDR3 has 15 residues. Trimming stripped 0 bases from V and 3 bases from J, with 9 bases between. The CDR3 DNA reads as TGTGCCAGCAGCTTAACGAGGGAGAACTACAATGAGCAGTTCTTC. Its protein product is CASSLTRENYNEQFF.

This clone was seen a few times. The J gene is TRBJ2-1, the V gene TRBV10-3, with TRBD2 matching 8 bases. The CDR3 contains 15 residues. Germline V gene sequence: CDR1 ENHRY, CDR2 SYGVKD. Trimming cost V 7 bases and J 10 bases; bases outside gene matches: 15. This CDR3 reads CAINPAGESLREQFF. CDR3 DNA: TGTGCCATCAACCCAGCGGGAGAATCCCTACGGGAGCAGTTCTTC.

This clone came up a few times. The chain couples TRBV2 to TRBJ2-2, with D possibly TRBD2 on 5 matching bases. Trimming left V 6 bases short and J 5 bases short, with 13 bases between. Per the germline V gene, CDR1 is SNHLY and CDR2 is FYNNEI. This CDR3 has 14 residues. The CDR3 is CASRGGGGTGELFF. The DNA of the CDR3 is TGTGCCAGCAGAGGAGGAGGAGGTACCGGGGAGCTGTTTTTT.

CDR3 nucleotides: TGTGCCAGCGGGGAACGGACAGATTATGGCTACACCTTC. This sequence encodes CASGERTDYGYTF. The V and J genes are TRBV5-8 and TRBJ1-2; the D gene is possibly TRBD1 (6 bases). The germline CDR1 and CDR2 sequences are SGHTS and YDEGEE. The CDR3 has 13 residues. V was shortened by 7 bases and J by 5 bases, with 15 bases between the two germline ends.

This chain uses TRBV14 with TRBJ1-2, with 10 bases lining up with TRBD1. The V and J ends lost 4 bases and 5 bases, in that order; junction bases with no gene match: 10. The germline V gene encodes CDR1 SGHDN and CDR2 FVKESK. This CDR3 comprises 16 residues. DNA of the CDR3: TGTGCCAGCAGCCGGACAGGGGGAATTAACCGGTATGGCTACACCTTC. It codes for CASSRTGGINRYGYTF.